This T cell receptor (beta chain) is from a study of T cell repertoires in cytomegalovirus infection. In the study overall: TCR beta signatures that were public indicated CMV infection and matching HLA type.

This clonotype was picked up a small number of times. The antigen is not known. Study findings and constraints: Within the response measured ex vivo, HLA-C-restricted CMV-specific TCR beta clonotypes were dominant.

Germline lookup yields CDR1 SQVTM and CDR2 ANQGSEA. The CDR3 is 11 residues long. Trimming cost V 3 bases and J 8 bases, with 10 bases left between them. TCRdb used MiXCR to reprocess the reads, holding one entry per CDR3 protein. The table includes under 150,000 distinct CDR3 sequences, less than 9.5% detected once. V and J are TRBV29-1 and TRBJ1-2; D possibly corresponds to TRBD1 (5 bases). The sequence derives from a human donor in good health (CMV status not recorded). Some clones in this sample may be carry-over from other donors' samples. Sequenced sample: PBMCs. The chain's CDR3 is CSVDRDGGYTF. Here the CDR3 DNA reads TGCAGCGTTGACAGGGACGGAGGCTACACCTTC.